Here is one TCR beta chain with its context. It lacks a known antigen. The sample holds no much larger clone one base away, and base qualities are not on file. This specimen comes from a study of beta chain features in type 1 diabetes (dated by TCRdb to the late 2010s). Turning to the overall study: No differences in mean age, gender distribution, total cell number or subset yield were found between patients and healthy donors. A total of roughly 110 million sorted cells were examined across all samples, and the number of cells per subset was strongly correlated with RNA yield. In the study, recently diagnosed type 1 diabetes patients and matched healthy donors were compared on the TCRB repertoires of their sorted circulating CD4+ T cell subsets. Regulatory and stem cell-like memory subsets were isolated from only 8 patients and roughly 8 healthy donors, whereas naive and central memory subsets came from all 30 or so donors. Beyond this particular receptor, the publication reports: HLA sub-analyses involved small numbers of individuals, so any influence of HLA type on TCRB rearrangement remained unresolved. At VDJ recombination sites, type 1 diabetes patients had fewer insertions and more deleted nucleotides, which implies abnormalities in thymic rearrangement. Naive, central memory and regulatory TCRB repertoires appeared to be more similar among patients than among healthy donors. PCR might favor shorter templates, but patient and control samples were amplified and corrected together, so any skew would affect both groups equally. A moderate but significant shortening of TCRB CDR3 length was observed in type 1 diabetes patients in all four CD4+ subsets. Because cDNA was sequenced instead of genomic DNA, activated cells with high expression could be over-represented, although the groups did not differ in activation or CD3 levels.

The High Capacity cDNA Reverse Transcription Kit was used to reverse transcribe all of the isolated RNA, meaning that expressed TCRB transcripts were what got sequenced. Deep immunoSEQ sequencing was applied to naive, central memory and regulatory T cell samples, giving an average of roughly 3.5 million total reads per sample. Sorted cells were lysed in RLT buffer, and RNA was extracted using DNase-treated RNeasy Micro or Mini kits according to cell number. Each cell subset was processed on its own to prevent cross-contamination, while patient and healthy donor samples were processed together. TCRB sequences were amplified from cDNA with the immunoSEQ multiplex PCR, producing 87-bp fragments spanning the CDR3 region. Sequencing of the amplicons was performed on the Illumina HiSeq platform. The authors' analysis ran thus. Synthetic template baselines were used to correct PCR bias computationally, reads within Hamming distance 2 were collapsed together, and singletons that could not be merged were discarded. Reads were aligned against IMGT so that V, D and J genes, CDR3 length and insertions or deletions at six rearrangement sites could be assigned. Within each subset, clonotype counts were normalized to sorted cell number, and only after that were true diversity and Gini coefficients computed with the tcR R package. The overlap coefficient, calculated on TCRB nucleotide sequences, was used to measure repertoire sharing. Out-of-frame TCRB sequences from naive cells were analyzed to stand in for the pre-selection repertoire. TCRdb limited this immuneACCESS table to in-frame rearrangements with V and J called. A share of clones is missing; checked studies link under half to unresolved V genes, and the rest is unexplained. That table is the source of V, J and clone size, and D and trimming were worked out from the DNA. For this sample the table gives about 640,000 clones, of which around 11% were detected only once. Of the sample, around 0.12% falls within the top ten clones.

The CDR3 numbers 14 residues from cysteine through phenylalanine. The retained sequence is limited to the CDR3, 42 bases, with the frame set at the first base. The germline V gene yields SGHDN for CDR1 and FVKESK for CDR2. The germline V end is reduced by 4 bases and the J end by 4 bases; junction bases left unmatched: 4. Each donor gave one peripheral blood draw, approximately 0.11 L on average, collected into heparinised tubes. A BD FACSAria II and a panel including CD45RO, CCR7, CD25, CD127, CD95 and CD27 were used to sort naive, central memory, regulatory and stem cell-like memory CD4+ T cells. Every sorted population had a purity above 98%. Right away, PBMCs were isolated by Lymphoprep density gradient centrifugation and were stained directly, with no culture step. So that batch effects would be minimized, each experiment stained and sorted samples in pairs, pairing one healthy donor with one patient.

The rearranged chain carries TRBV14 and TRBJ2-1; 7 bases in the junction line up with TRBD1. The sample taken for sequencing was naive CD4+ T cells from blood. The sample's cell subset or site label, in plain terms: true naive CD4+ T cells. The source of this sequence is a man aged 30-40 years with type 1 diabetes. The bases read TGTGCCAGCAGCCGGTCGACAGGGTACAATGAGCAGTTCTTC. This gives the protein CASSRSTGYNEQFF.